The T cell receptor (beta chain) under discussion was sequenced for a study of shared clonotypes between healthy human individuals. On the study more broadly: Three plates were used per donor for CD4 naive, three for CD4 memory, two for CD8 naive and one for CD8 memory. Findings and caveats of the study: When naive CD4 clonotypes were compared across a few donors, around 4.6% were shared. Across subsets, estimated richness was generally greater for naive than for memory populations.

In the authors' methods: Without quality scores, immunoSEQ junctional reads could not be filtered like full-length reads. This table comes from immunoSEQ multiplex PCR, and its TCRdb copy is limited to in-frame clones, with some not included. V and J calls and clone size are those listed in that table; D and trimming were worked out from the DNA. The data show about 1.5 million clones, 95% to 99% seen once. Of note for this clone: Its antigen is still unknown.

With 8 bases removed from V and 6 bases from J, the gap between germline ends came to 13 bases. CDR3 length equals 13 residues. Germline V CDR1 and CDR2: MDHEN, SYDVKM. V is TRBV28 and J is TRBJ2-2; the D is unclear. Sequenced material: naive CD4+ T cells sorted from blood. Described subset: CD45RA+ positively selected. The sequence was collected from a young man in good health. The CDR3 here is CASLGWAAGELFF. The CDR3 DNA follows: TGTGCCAGCCTGGGGTGGGCGGCCGGGGAGCTGTTTTTT.